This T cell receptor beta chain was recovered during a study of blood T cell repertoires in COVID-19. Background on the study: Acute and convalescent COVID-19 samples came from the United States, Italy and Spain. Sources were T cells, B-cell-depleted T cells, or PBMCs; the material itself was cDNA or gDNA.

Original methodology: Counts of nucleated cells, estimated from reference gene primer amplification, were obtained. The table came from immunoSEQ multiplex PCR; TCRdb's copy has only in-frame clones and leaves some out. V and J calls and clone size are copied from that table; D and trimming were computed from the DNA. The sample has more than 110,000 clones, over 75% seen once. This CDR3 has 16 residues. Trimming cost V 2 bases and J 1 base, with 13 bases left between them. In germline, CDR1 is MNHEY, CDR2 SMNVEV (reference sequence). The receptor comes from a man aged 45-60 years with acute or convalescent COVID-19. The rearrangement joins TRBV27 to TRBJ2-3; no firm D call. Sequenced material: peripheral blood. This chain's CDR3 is CASSLTPPEGTDTQYF. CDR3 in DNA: TGTGCCAGCAGTTTAACTCCGCCCGAAGGCACAGATACGCAGTATTTT.